The source of this TCR beta chain is a study of early T cells in non-severe SARS-CoV-2 infection. Turning to the study itself: Investigators sequenced bulk RNA drawn from unsorted whole blood, and chains remained unpaired.

Overall study results and limits: The matching step, a VDJdb search, favored anti-spike CD8 responses and missed private and CD4 specificities.

Per the germline V gene, CDR1 is WSHSY and CDR2 is SAAADI. The CDR3 is 12 amino acids. V dropped 1 base and J dropped 13; count of bases not matched to a gene: 6. Researchers attached unique molecular identifiers to individual cDNA molecules. TCRdb redid the calling of the 5' RACE reads with MiXCR, one entry per CDR3 protein. The table lists about 110,000 distinct CDR3 sequences, roughly 12% of them singletons, with around 2.9% in the top ten. Remarks on this clonotype: Its cognate antigen is unknown.

The TCR sequence derives from an adult who was a healthcare worker with PCR-confirmed SARS-CoV-2 infection or an uninfected control (not recorded which). The chain couples TRBV10-2 to TRBJ1-2; 7 bases are shared with TRBD1. Sequenced input: whole blood. The CDR3 sequence: CASSEFDRVGTF. The CDR3 bases are TGCGCCAGCAGTGAGTTTGACAGGGTGGGCACCTTC.